Listed below are T cell receptor beta chains from one sample, sequenced in a study of T cell clonotyping in hematopoietic cell transplantation. Method: immunoSEQ multiplex PCR; TCRdb's copy keeps in-frame clones and lacks some. The sample shows approximately 11,000 clones, 40% to 55% of them seen only once. The sequencing here drew on PBMCs, taken 30 days after allogeneic stem cell transplant. The receptors originated from a male patient aged 45-59 years who had an allogeneic stem cell transplant from an unrelated donor, so the T cells may come from the graft donor. Some clones in this sample may be carry-over from other donors' samples. Each CDR3 is given with its conserved first and last residue. Each record gives: CDR3 protein, CDR3 DNA, D gene, V gene, J gene, clone size. The D gene is left open where the match is weak. Not every row has a clone size; where given, it reads once, few, many or a size class.

CDR3 protein: CASSYSIRTGGTEAFF; CDR3 DNA: TGTGCCAGCAGTTACTCGATTCGGACAGGGGGAACTGAAGCTTTCTTT; D gene: TRBD1; V gene: TRBV6-5; J gene: TRBJ1-1; clone size: .
CDR3 protein: CASSHRLAFPHVNEQYF; CDR3 DNA: TGTGCCAGCAGCCATCGACTAGCTTTTCCCCATGTGAACGAGCAGTACTTC; D gene: TRBD2; V gene: TRBV11-3; J gene: TRBJ2-7; clone size: few
CDR3 protein: CAWNQGENEKLFF; CDR3 DNA: TGTGCCTGGAACCAAGGGGAGAATGAAAAACTGTTTTTT; D gene: .; V gene: TRBV30; J gene: TRBJ1-4; clone size: .
CDR3 protein: CAWSAGQSSYEQYF; CDR3 DNA: TGTGCCTGGAGTGCGGGACAGAGCTCCTACGAGCAGTACTTC; D gene: TRBD1; V gene: TRBV30; J gene: TRBJ2-7; clone size: few
CDR3 protein: CASRRGDSNQPQHF; CDR3 DNA: TGTGCCAGCAGACGAGGGGATAGCAATCAGCCCCAGCATTTT; D gene: .; V gene: TRBV6-5; J gene: TRBJ1-5; clone size: .
CDR3 protein: CASQWGRGNTGELFF; CDR3 DNA: TGTGCCAGTCAGTGGGGGAGGGGAAACACCGGGGAGCTGTTTTTT; D gene: TRBD2; V gene: TRBV6-1; J gene: TRBJ2-2; clone size: .
CDR3 protein: CASSRRLAGGPEQFF; CDR3 DNA: TGTGCCAGCAGCCGACGACTAGCGGGAGGGCCTGAGCAGTTCTTC; D gene: TRBD2; V gene: TRBV11-3; J gene: TRBJ2-1; clone size: .
CDR3 protein: CASAGEGNNYGYTF; CDR3 DNA: TGTGCCAGTGCCGGGGAGGGTAACAACTATGGCTACACCTTC; D gene: .; V gene: TRBV19; J gene: TRBJ1-2; clone size: .
CDR3 protein: CAISEGGIYQPQHF; CDR3 DNA: TGTGCCATCAGTGAAGGGGGCATCTATCAGCCCCAGCATTTT; D gene: TRBD1; V gene: TRBV10-3; J gene: TRBJ1-5; clone size: .
CDR3 protein: CASSLQPSNYGYTF; CDR3 DNA: TGCGCCAGCAGCCTTCAACCCTCTAACTATGGCTACACCTTC; D gene: .; V gene: TRBV4-1; J gene: TRBJ1-2; clone size: .
CDR3 protein: CASSLTGEGSYEQYF; CDR3 DNA: TGCGCCAGCTCCCTGACAGGGGAAGGGAGCTACGAGCAGTACTTC; D gene: TRBD1; V gene: TRBV5-1; J gene: TRBJ2-7; clone size: .
CDR3 protein: CASSGGRGQPQHF; CDR3 DNA: TGTGCCAGCAGCGGCGGCAGGGGTCAGCCCCAGCATTTT; D gene: .; V gene: TRBV5-6; J gene: TRBJ1-5; clone size: few
CDR3 protein: CAISDKRERANEKLFF; CDR3 DNA: TGTGCCATCAGTGATAAGAGGGAACGAGCTAATGAAAAACTGTTTTTT; D gene: .; V gene: TRBV10-3; J gene: TRBJ1-4; clone size: .
CDR3 protein: CAIRTDYSSYNEQFF; CDR3 DNA: TGTGCCATCAGGACGGACTACAGCTCCTACAATGAGCAGTTCTTC; D gene: .; V gene: TRBV10-3; J gene: TRBJ2-1; clone size: few
CDR3 protein: CASSWDRDYGYTF; CDR3 DNA: TGTGCCAGCAGTTGGGACAGGGACTATGGCTACACCTTC; D gene: TRBD1; V gene: TRBV28; J gene: TRBJ1-2; clone size: few
CDR3 protein: CASSPLLGSGYTF; CDR3 DNA: TGCGCCAGCAGCCCGCTTCTGGGGTCTGGCTACACCTTC; D gene: .; V gene: TRBV5-1; J gene: TRBJ1-2; clone size: few
CDR3 protein: CASSLAGGEEYF; CDR3 DNA: TGTGCCAGTAGTTTGGCCGGGGGCGAAGAGTACTTC; D gene: .; V gene: TRBV19; J gene: TRBJ2-7; clone size: few
CDR3 protein: CASSLDRSQGVDEQYF; CDR3 DNA: TGCGCCAGCAGCTTGGATCGGTCACAGGGCGTCGACGAGCAGTACTTC; D gene: .; V gene: TRBV5-1; J gene: TRBJ2-7; clone size: .
CDR3 protein: CASSQSSGAVRGCTGELFF; CDR3 DNA: TGCGCCAGCAGTCAATCTAGCGGGGCGGTACGGGGGTGCACCGGGGAGCTGTTTTTT; D gene: TRBD2; V gene: TRBV23-1; J gene: TRBJ2-2; clone size: few
CDR3 protein: CASSQDVGSAFF; CDR3 DNA: TGCGCCAGCAGCCAAGATGTAGGGAGCGCTTTCTTT; D gene: .; V gene: TRBV4-1; J gene: TRBJ1-1; clone size: .
CDR3 protein: CASRQGGYNEQFF; CDR3 DNA: TGTGCCAGTAGACAGGGGGGCTACAATGAGCAGTTCTTC; D gene: TRBD1; V gene: TRBV27; J gene: TRBJ2-1; clone size: once
CDR3 protein: CASSVGVVSYEQYF; CDR3 DNA: TGTGCCAGCAGCGTAGGCGTGGTTTCCTACGAGCAGTACTTC; D gene: .; V gene: TRBV9; J gene: TRBJ2-7; clone size: .
CDR3 protein: CASSLGTGNYGYTF; CDR3 DNA: TGTGCCAGCAGCCTCGGGACAGGGAACTATGGCTACACCTTC; D gene: TRBD1; V gene: TRBV9; J gene: TRBJ1-2; clone size: few
CDR3 protein: CASAPLSGANVLTF; CDR3 DNA: TGTGCCAGTGCCCCCCTATCTGGGGCCAACGTCCTGACTTTC; D gene: .; V gene: TRBV25-1; J gene: TRBJ2-6; clone size: .
CDR3 protein: CASSLDRSGGYTF; CDR3 DNA: TGTGCCAGCAGCTTAGACAGGTCCGGCGGCTACACCTTC; D gene: .; V gene: TRBV7-9; J gene: TRBJ1-2; clone size: few
CDR3 protein: CAISETIFGGYTF; CDR3 DNA: TGTGCCATCAGTGAAACAATTTTCGGGGGCTACACCTTC; D gene: .; V gene: TRBV10-3; J gene: TRBJ1-2; clone size: few
CDR3 protein: CASSYSMTGNYGYTF; CDR3 DNA: TGTGCCAGCAGTTACTCCATGACAGGGAACTATGGCTACACCTTC; D gene: TRBD1; V gene: TRBV6-5; J gene: TRBJ1-2; clone size: .
CDR3 protein: CASSFPRLAGYGYTF; CDR3 DNA: TGTGCCAGCAGCTTCCCTAGGTTGGCGGGGTATGGCTACACCTTC; D gene: .; V gene: TRBV5-8; J gene: TRBJ1-2; clone size: .
CDR3 protein: CASSLVGDSYNEQFF; CDR3 DNA: TGTGCCAGCAGCTTAGTAGGGGACTCCTACAATGAGCAGTTCTTC; D gene: .; V gene: TRBV11-2; J gene: TRBJ2-1; clone size: few
CDR3 protein: CASSPFDRGDQPQHF; CDR3 DNA: TGTGCCAGCAGCCCTTTCGACAGGGGGGATCAGCCCCAGCATTTT; D gene: TRBD1; V gene: TRBV5-6; J gene: TRBJ1-5; clone size: .
CDR3 protein: CAWSDGRSYEQYF; CDR3 DNA: TGTGCCTGGAGTGACGGGAGGTCCTACGAGCAGTACTTC; D gene: TRBD2; V gene: TRBV30; J gene: TRBJ2-7; clone size: .
CDR3 protein: CASSPWDTGNEQYF; CDR3 DNA: TGTGCCAGCAGCCCTTGGGACACGGGTAACGAGCAGTACTTC; D gene: .; V gene: TRBV9; J gene: TRBJ2-7; clone size: few
CDR3 protein: CASSEERGGNYGYTF; CDR3 DNA: TGTGCCAGCAGTGAGGAGCGAGGGGGCAACTATGGCTACACCTTC; D gene: TRBD1; V gene: TRBV2; J gene: TRBJ1-2; clone size: .
CDR3 protein: CASSQEPGAAFF; CDR3 DNA: TGTGCCAGCAGCCAAGAACCAGGGGCGGCTTTCTTT; D gene: .; V gene: TRBV14; J gene: TRBJ1-1; clone size: few
CDR3 protein: CASSLGGTGSEQYF; CDR3 DNA: TGTGCCAGCAGCTTAGGAGGGACAGGGAGCGAGCAGTACTTC; D gene: TRBD1; V gene: TRBV7-9; J gene: TRBJ2-7; clone size: .
CDR3 protein: CASSPPTGITEAFF; CDR3 DNA: TGTGCCAGCAGCCCACCTACAGGGATCACTGAAGCTTTCTTT; D gene: .; V gene: TRBV7-2; J gene: TRBJ1-1; clone size: few
CDR3 protein: CAISDGGSKYF; CDR3 DNA: TGTGCCATCAGTGACGGGGGCTCTAAGTACTTC; D gene: .; V gene: TRBV10-3; J gene: TRBJ2-7; clone size: .
CDR3 protein: CASSLARGQGMNTEAFF; CDR3 DNA: TGTGCCAGCAGTTTGGCCAGGGGTCAGGGGATGAACACTGAAGCTTTCTTT; D gene: .; V gene: TRBV28; J gene: TRBJ1-1; clone size: .
CDR3 protein: CASSAAGLFGANVLTF; CDR3 DNA: TGTGCCAGCAGTGCGGCAGGATTGTTTGGGGCCAACGTCCTGACTTTC; D gene: .; V gene: TRBV25-1; J gene: TRBJ2-6; clone size: few